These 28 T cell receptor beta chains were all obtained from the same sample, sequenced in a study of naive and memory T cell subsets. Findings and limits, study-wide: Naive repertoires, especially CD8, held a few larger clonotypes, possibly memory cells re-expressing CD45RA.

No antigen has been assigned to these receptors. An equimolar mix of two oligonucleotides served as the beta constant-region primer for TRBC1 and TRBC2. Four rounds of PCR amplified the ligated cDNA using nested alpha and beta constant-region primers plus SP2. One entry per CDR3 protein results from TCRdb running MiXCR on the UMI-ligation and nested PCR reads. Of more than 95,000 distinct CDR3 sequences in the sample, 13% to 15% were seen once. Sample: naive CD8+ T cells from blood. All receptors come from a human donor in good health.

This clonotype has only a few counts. The CDR3 sequence: CAISESSGSGANVLTF. DNA of the CDR3: TGTGCCATCAGTGAGTCGAGTGGGTCTGGGGCCAACGTCCTGACTTTC. The chain uses TRBV10-3 and TRBJ2-6; D unresolved. Deletions cut 0 bases from V and 1 base from J, with 7 bases between. This CDR3 contains 16 residues. In germline, CDR1 is ENHRY, CDR2 SYGVKD.

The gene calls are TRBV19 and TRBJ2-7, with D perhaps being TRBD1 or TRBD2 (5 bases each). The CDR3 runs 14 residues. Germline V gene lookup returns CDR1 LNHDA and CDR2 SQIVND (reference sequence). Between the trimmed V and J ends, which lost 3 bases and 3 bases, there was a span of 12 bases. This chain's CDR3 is CASSISGAGYEQYF. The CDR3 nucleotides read TGTGCCAGTAGTATTTCCGGGGCCGGCTACGAGCAGTACTTC.

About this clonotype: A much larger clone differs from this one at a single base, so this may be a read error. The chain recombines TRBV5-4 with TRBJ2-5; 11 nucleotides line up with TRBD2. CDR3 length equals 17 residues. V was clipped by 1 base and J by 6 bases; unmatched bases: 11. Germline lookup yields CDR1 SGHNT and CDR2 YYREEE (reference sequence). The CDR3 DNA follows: TGTGCCAGCAGCTTGATGGCTAGCGGGGGGCTTCAAAAGACCCAGTACTTC. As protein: CASSLMASGGLQKTQYF.

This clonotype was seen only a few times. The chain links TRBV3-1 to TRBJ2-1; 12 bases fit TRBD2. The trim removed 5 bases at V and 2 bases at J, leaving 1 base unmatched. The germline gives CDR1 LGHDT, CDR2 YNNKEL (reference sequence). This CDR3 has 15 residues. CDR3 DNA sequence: TGTGCCAGCAGCTCTAGCGGGAGGGCCTACAATGAGCAGTTCTTC. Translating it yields CASSSSGRAYNEQFF.

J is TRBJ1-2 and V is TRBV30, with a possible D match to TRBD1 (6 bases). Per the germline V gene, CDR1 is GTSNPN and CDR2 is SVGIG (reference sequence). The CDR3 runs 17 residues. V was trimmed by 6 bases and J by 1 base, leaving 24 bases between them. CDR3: CACGGWTEPSYNYGYTF. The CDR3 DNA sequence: TGTGCCTGTGGGGGATGGACAGAGCCCTCTTATAACTATGGCTACACCTTC.

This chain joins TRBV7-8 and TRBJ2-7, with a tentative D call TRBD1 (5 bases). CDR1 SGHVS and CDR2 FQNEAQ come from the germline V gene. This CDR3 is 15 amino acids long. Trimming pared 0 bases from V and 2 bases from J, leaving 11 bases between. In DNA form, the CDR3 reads TGTGCCAGCAGCTTAGCCTCAGGGCAACCCTACGAGCAGTACTTC. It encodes CASSLASGQPYEQYF.

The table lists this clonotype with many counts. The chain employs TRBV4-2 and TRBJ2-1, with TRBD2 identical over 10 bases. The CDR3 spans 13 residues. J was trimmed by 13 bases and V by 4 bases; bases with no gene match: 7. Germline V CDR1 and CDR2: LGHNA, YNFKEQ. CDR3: CASSPVLAGVQFF. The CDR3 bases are TGTGCCAGCAGCCCCGTCCTAGCGGGGGTCCAGTTCTTC.

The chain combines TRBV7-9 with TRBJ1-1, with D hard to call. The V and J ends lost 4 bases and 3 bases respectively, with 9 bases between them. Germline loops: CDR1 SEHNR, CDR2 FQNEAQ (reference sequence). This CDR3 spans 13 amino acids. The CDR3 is CASSSGPYTEAFF. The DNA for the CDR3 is TGTGCCAGCAGCTCGGGCCCGTACACTGAAGCTTTCTTT.

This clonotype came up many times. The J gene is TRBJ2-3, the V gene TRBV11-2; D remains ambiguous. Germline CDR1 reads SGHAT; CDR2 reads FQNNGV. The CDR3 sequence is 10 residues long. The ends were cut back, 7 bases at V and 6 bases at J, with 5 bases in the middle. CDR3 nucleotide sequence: TGTGCCAGCAAGGACGATACGCAGTATTTT. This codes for CASKDDTQYF.

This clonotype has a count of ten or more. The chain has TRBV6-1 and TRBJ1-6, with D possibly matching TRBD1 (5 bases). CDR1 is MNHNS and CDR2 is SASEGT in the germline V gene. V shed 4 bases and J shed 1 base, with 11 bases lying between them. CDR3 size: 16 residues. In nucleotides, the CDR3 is TGTGCCAGCAGTGTACAGGTTGGGTCCTATAATTCACCCCTCCACTTT. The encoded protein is CASSVQVGSYNSPLHF.

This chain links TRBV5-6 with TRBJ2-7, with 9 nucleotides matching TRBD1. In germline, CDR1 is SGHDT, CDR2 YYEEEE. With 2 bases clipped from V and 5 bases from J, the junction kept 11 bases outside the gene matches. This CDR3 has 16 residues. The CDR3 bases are TGTGCCAGCAGCTTCGGAACCGGGACAGGGTACGACGAGCAGTACTTC. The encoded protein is CASSFGTGTGYDEQYF.

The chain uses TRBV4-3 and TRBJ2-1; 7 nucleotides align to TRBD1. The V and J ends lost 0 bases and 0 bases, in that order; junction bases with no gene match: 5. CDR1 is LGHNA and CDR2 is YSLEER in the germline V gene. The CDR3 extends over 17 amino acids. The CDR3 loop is CASSQDGRGSSYNEQFF. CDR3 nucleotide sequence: TGCGCCAGCAGCCAAGATGGCAGGGGGAGCTCCTACAATGAGCAGTTCTTC.

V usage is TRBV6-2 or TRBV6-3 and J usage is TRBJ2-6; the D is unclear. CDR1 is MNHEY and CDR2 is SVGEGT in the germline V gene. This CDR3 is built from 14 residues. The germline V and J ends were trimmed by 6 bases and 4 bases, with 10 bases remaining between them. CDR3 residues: CASREYGGANVLTF. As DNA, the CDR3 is TGTGCCAGCAGGGAATACGGGGGGGCCAACGTCCTGACTTTC.

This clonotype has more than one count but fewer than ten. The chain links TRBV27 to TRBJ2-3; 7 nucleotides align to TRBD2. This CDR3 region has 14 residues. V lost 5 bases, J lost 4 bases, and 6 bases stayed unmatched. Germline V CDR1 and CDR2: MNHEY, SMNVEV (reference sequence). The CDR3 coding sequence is TGTGCCAGCAGTCTAATAGCGGGTCCAGATACGCAGTATTTT. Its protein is CASSLIAGPDTQYF.

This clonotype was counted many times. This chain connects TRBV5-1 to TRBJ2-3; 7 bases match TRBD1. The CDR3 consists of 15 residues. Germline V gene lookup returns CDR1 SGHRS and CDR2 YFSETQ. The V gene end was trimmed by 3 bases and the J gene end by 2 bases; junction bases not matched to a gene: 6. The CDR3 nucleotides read TGCGCCAGCAGCTCATGGACAGGTCCCACAGATACGCAGTATTTT. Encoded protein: CASSSWTGPTDTQYF.

The CDR3, as DNA: TGTGCCAGCAGTCAAGATAGCTCCTACGAGCAGTACTTC. The encoded protein is CASSQDSSYEQYF. The V call is TRBV28, the J call TRBJ2-7; no firm D call. The CDR3 length is 13 residues. V shed 5 bases and J shed 0 bases, with 8 bases lying between them. Per germline, CDR1 MDHEN and CDR2 SYDVKM.

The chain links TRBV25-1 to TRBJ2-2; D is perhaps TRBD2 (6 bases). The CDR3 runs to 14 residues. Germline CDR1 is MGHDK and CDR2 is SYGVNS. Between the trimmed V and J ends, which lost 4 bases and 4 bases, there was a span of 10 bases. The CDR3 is CASSVGRGTGELFF. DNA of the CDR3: TGTGCCAGCAGTGTCGGGAGAGGCACCGGGGAGCTGTTTTTT.

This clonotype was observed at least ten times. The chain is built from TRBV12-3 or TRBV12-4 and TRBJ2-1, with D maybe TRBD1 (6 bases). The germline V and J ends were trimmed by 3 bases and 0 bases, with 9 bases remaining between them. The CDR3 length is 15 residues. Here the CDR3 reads CASSFQGSSYNEQFF. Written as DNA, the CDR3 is TGTGCCAGCAGTTTTCAGGGGAGCTCCTACAATGAGCAGTTCTTC.

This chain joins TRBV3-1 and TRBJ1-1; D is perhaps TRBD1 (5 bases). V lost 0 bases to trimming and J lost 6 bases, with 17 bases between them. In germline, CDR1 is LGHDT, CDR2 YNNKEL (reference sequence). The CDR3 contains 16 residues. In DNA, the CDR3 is TGTGCCAGCAGCCAAGATTGGGGCCAGGGAATCGCTGAAGCTTTCTTT. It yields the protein CASSQDWGQGIAEAFF.

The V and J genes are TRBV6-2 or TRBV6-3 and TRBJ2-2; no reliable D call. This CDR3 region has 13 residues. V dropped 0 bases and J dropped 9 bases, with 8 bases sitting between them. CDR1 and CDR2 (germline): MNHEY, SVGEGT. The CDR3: CASSYSWVRELFF. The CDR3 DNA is TGTGCCAGCAGTTACTCGTGGGTCCGGGAGCTGTTTTTT.

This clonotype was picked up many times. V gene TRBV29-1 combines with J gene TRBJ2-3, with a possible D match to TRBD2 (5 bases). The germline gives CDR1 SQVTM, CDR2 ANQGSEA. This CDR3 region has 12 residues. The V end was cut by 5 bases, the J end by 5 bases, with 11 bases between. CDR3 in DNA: TGCAGCGTTCTCGGGGTGCGAGATACGCAGTATTTT. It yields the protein CSVLGVRDTQYF.

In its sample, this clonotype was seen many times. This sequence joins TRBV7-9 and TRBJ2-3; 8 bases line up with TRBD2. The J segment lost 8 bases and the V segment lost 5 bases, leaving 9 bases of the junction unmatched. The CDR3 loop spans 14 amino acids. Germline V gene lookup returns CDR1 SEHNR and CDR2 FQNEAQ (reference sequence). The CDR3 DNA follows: TGTGCCAGCAGCCTGACTAGCGCCGACGGTACGCAGTATTTT. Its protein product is CASSLTSADGTQYF. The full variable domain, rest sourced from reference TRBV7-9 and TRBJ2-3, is DTGVSQNPRHKITKRGQNVTFRCDPISEHNRLYWYRQTLGQGPEFLTYFQNEAQLEKSRLLSDRFSAERPKGSFSTLEIQRTEQGDSAMYLCASSLTSADGTQYFGPGTRLTVL.

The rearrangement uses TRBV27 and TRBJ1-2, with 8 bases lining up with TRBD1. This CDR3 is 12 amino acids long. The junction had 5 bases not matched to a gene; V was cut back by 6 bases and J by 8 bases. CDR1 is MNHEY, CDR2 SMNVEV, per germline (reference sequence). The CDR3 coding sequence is TGTGCCAGCAGCCCGGGACAGGACGGCTACACCTTC. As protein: CASSPGQDGYTF.

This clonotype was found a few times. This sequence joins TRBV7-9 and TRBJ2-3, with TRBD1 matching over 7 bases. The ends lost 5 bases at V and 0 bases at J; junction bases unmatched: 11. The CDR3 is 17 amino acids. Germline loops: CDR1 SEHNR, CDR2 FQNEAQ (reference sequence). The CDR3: CASSEWDSYFSTDTQYF. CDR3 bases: TGTGCCAGCAGCGAATGGGACAGCTACTTTAGCACAGATACGCAGTATTTT.

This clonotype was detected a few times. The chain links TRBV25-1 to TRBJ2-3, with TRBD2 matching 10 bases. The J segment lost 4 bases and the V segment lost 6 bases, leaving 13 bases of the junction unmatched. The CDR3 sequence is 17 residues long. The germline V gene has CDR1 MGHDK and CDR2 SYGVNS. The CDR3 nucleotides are TGTGCCAGCAGCCCCCCTCTGGCTAGCGGGGGACCAGATACGCAGTATTTT. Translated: CASSPPLASGGPDTQYF.

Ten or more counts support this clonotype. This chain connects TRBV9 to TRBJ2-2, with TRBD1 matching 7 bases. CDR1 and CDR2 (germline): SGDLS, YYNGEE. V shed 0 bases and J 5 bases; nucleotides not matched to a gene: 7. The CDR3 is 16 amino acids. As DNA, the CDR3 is TGTGCCAGCAGCGTAGAAGGGGGCGCGTCTACCGGGGAGCTGTTTTTT. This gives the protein CASSVEGGASTGELFF.

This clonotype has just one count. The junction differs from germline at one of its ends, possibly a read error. This chain's CDR3 is CAGSQVVSPNHEQFF. In DNA form, the CDR3 reads TGCGCCGGCAGCCAAGTGGTGTCCCCGAACCATGAGCAGTTCTTC. The V call is TRBV4-3, the J call TRBJ2-1; no clear D. Germline V gene sequence: CDR1 LGHNA, CDR2 YSLEER. This CDR3 comprises 15 residues.

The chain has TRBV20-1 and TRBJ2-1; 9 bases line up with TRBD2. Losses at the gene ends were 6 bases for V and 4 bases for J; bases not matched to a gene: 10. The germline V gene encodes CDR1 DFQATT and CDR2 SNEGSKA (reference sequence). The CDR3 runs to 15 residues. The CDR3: CSAPRLAGRYNEQFF. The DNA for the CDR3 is TGCAGTGCCCCAAGGCTAGCGGGGAGGTACAATGAGCAGTTCTTC.